This record looks at one TCR beta chain sequence and its context. The antigen remains undetermined. This sample stems from a study of cytomegalovirus exposure and HLA in healthy donors. Overall study: From donors who were HLA-typed, an early data release held 65 million to 85 million unique TCRs.

The study's findings and limits: An observed cluster of highly shared sequence variants was recorded as a likely sequencing artifact. A later analysis appeared to link common viral pathogens to several of the most significant clusters. The authors assumed roughly uniform sequencing depth across donors for presence/absence analyses.

The study ran its PCR with 60 Vbeta and 13 Jbeta primers. TCRdb's copy holds only in-frame clones and misses some; the assay was immunoSEQ multiplex PCR. This sample has some 200,000 clones, with around 81% found just once. The sequence came from a young woman in good health and CMV-seronegative. Sequenced: PBMCs.

CDR3: CASSFGHSQAETQYF. CDR3 nucleotide sequence: TGTGCCAGCAGTTTTGGACATTCACAGGCGGAGACCCAGTACTTC. The chain carries TRBV6-5 and TRBJ2-5, with D possibly being TRBD1 (5 bases). This CDR3 region has 15 residues. V was pared by 4 bases and J by 5 bases, with 17 bases between. Per the germline V gene, CDR1 is MNHEY and CDR2 is SVGAGI.